One and the same sample provided the 21 T cell receptor beta chains below, sequenced in a study of blood T cell repertoires in COVID-19. Produced via immunoSEQ multiplex PCR; TCRdb's table is partial and in-frame only. The data hold 210,000 or so clones, with approximately 81% observed a single time. What was sequenced was peripheral blood. The origin of the receptors is a human donor in a cohort sampled during active COVID-19.

The chain recombines TRBV7-9 with TRBJ2-1, with TRBD1 as a possible D gene (7 bases). Per germline, CDR1 SEHNR and CDR2 FQNEAQ (reference sequence). V was shortened by 5 bases and J by 5 bases, with 13 bases between the two germline ends. This CDR3 contains 14 residues. The CDR3 region is CASSLQGGNNEQFF. CDR3 in DNA: TGTGCCAGCAGCCTCCAGGGGGGAAACAATGAGCAGTTCTTC.

The chain recombines TRBV10-2 with TRBJ2-5, with 7 bases lining up with TRBD1. This CDR3 spans 14 amino acids. The germline gives CDR1 WSHSY, CDR2 SAAADI. V gave up 5 bases and J gave up 6 bases; unmatched junction bases: 9. CDR3 bases: TGCGCCAGCAGTACCGACGACAGGGTAAAGACCCAGTACTTC. It codes for CASSTDDRVKTQYF.

The genes are TRBV5-5 and TRBJ2-3, with D maybe TRBD1 (6 bases). The CDR3 length is 15 residues. Germline CDR1 reads SGHKS; CDR2 reads YYEKEE (reference sequence). Trimming shortened V by 1 base and J by 5 bases, and 14 bases separated the two germline ends. DNA of the CDR3: TGTGCCAGCAGCTTGTCCTGGGGGCAGGGAGATACGCAGTATTTT. It is translated as CASSLSWGQGDTQYF.

The chain uses TRBV7-2 and TRBJ1-1, with 7 bases fitting TRBD1. Trimming cost V 3 bases and J 0 bases; bases outside gene matches: 7. Germline CDR1 is SGHTA and CDR2 is FQGNSA. The CDR3 covers 16 residues. The CDR3 coding sequence is TGTGCCAGCAGCTTCGTATCGACAGGGTTGAACACTGAAGCTTTCTTT. It codes for CASSFVSTGLNTEAFF.

The chain uses TRBV7-8 and TRBJ1-5, with TRBD1 matching over 9 bases. Germline assignment: CDR1 SGHVS and CDR2 FQNEAQ. This CDR3 is built from 15 residues. J lost 7 bases, V lost 1 base, and 5 bases had no gene match. CDR3 loop: CASSLEGQGRQPQHF. The CDR3 region has the DNA TGTGCCAGCAGCTTAGAGGGACAGGGTAGGCAGCCCCAGCATTTT.

This chain joins TRBV6-1 and TRBJ2-3; TRBD2 is a possible D gene (7 bases). The CDR3 is 13 residues long. Trimming left V 6 bases short and J 5 bases short, with 12 bases between. Germline values: CDR1 MNHNS, CDR2 SASEGT. CDR3 DNA: TGTGCCAGCAGCGAAAGGGGGGGAGATACGCAGTATTTT. Its protein is CASSERGGDTQYF.

The genes are TRBV5-1 and TRBJ1-2; 9 bases are shared with TRBD1. This CDR3 region has 14 residues. V shed 5 bases and J 3 bases; nucleotides not matched to a gene: 5. Germline CDR1 is SGHRS and CDR2 is YFSETQ. In nucleotides, the CDR3 is TGCGCCAGCAGAGAGGGACAGGGAGACTATGGCTACACCTTC. It specifies CASREGQGDYGYTF. Drawing the rest from reference TRBV5-1 and TRBJ1-2, the complete variable domain is KAGVTQTPRYLIKTRGQQVTLSCSPISGHRSVSWYQQTPGQGLQFLFEYFSETQRNKGNFPGRFSGRQFSNSRSEMNVSTLELGDSALYLCASREGQGDYGYTFGSGTRLTVV.

V and J are TRBV19 and TRBJ1-5; D is unclear. Germline V gene lookup returns CDR1 LNHDA and CDR2 SQIVND (reference sequence). This CDR3 is built from 16 residues. V lost 3 bases and J lost 0, with 12 bases in between. The CDR3 region is CASSIATSSSNQPQHF. The CDR3 nucleotides are TGTGCCAGTAGTATCGCCACATCAAGTAGCAATCAGCCCCAGCATTTT.

The rearrangement uses TRBV6-5 and TRBJ2-3; D may be TRBD1 (5 bases). V gave up 8 bases and J gave up 7 bases, with 16 bases separating them. The germline CDR1 and CDR2 sequences are MNHEY and SVGAGI. This CDR3 contains 13 residues. The CDR3 region is CASHGTGPNTQYF. CDR3 DNA sequence: TGTGCCAGCCACGGAACAGGACCAAATACGCAGTATTTT.

Written as DNA, the CDR3 is TGTGCCAGCAGTGAGGGACTCGGAATCTACGAGCAGTACGTC. This gives the protein CASSEGLGIYEQYV. This chain connects TRBV6-1 to TRBJ2-7, with D tentatively TRBD2 (6 bases). The CDR3 spans 14 residues. V dropped 3 bases and J dropped 3 bases, with 12 bases sitting between them. CDR1 is MNHNS, CDR2 SASEGT, per germline.

The chain couples TRBV7-9 to TRBJ2-7; 9 positions match TRBD1. This CDR3 region has 12 residues. Germline V gene sequence: CDR1 SEHNR, CDR2 FQNEAQ (reference sequence). V shed 5 bases, J shed 6 bases, and the junction held 2 bases outside the gene matches. In nucleotides, the CDR3 is TGTGCCAGCAGCCGGGACAGGGCCGAGCAGTACTTC. Protein product: CASSRDRAEQYF. Supplemented by reference TRBV7-9 and TRBJ2-7, the full variable domain reads DTGVSQNPRHKITKRGQNVTFRCDPISEHNRLYWYRQTLGQGPEFLTYFQNEAQLEKSRLLSDRFSAERPKGSFSTLEIQRTEQGDSAMYLCASSRDRAEQYFGPGTRLTVT.

The J gene is TRBJ2-7, the V gene TRBV2, with 7 bases identical to TRBD1. The CDR3 runs to 13 residues. Germline V CDR1 and CDR2: SNHLY, FYNNEI. With 7 bases clipped from V and 5 bases from J, the junction kept 8 bases outside the gene matches. Here the CDR3 DNA reads TGTGCCAGCACTCCAGGGGGAACCCACGAGCAGTACTTC. Translation: CASTPGGTHEQYF. The full variable domain, with the rest looked up from reference TRBV2 and TRBJ2-7, is EPEVTQTPSHQVTQMGQEVILRCVPISNHLYFYWYRQILGQKVEFLVSFYNNEISEKSEIFDDQFSVERPDGSNFTLKIRSTKLEDSAMYFCASTPGGTHEQYFGPGTRLTVT.

In this sample, this clone turned up once. This sequence joins TRBV19 and TRBJ1-5; unclear D gene. The CDR3 spans 13 residues. The ends were cut back, 5 bases at V and 4 bases at J, with 9 bases in the middle. In germline, CDR1 is LNHDA, CDR2 SQIVND (reference sequence). The CDR3 here is CASSRRSNQPQHF. CDR3 in DNA: TGTGCCAGTAGTCGCAGGTCAAATCAGCCCCAGCATTTT. Based on the CDR3 plus reference TRBV19 and TRBJ1-5, the full variable domain is DGGITQSPKYLFRKEGQNVTLSCEQNLNHDAMYWYRQDPGQGLRLIYYSQIVNDFQKGDIAEGYSVSREKKESFPLTVTSAQKNPTAFYLCASSRRSNQPQHFGDGTRLSIL.

The chain combines TRBV7-9 with TRBJ1-2; tentative D call: TRBD1 (5 bases). The CDR3 extends over 13 amino acids. Trimming took off 5 bases at V and 2 bases at J, with 9 bases between the two ends. Looked up from germline, CDR1 is SEHNR and CDR2 is FQNEAQ (reference sequence). CDR3 loop: CASSTTENYGYTF. In DNA, the CDR3 is TGTGCCAGCAGCACGACAGAAAACTATGGCTACACCTTC.

This clone was picked up one time. This chain joins TRBV28 and TRBJ2-3, with a possible D match to TRBD1 (6 bases). CDR3 length: 14 residues. Germline-derived CDR1 and CDR2 are MDHEN and SYDVKM. V lost 5 bases to trimming and J lost 5 bases, with 14 bases between them. CDR3 in amino acids: CASSLNRVQDTQYF. The CDR3 region has the DNA TGTGCCAGCAGTCTAAACAGGGTTCAAGATACGCAGTATTTT.

V and J are TRBV5-1 and TRBJ2-7; D gene uncertain. The V end was cut by 7 bases, the J end by 1 base, with 12 bases between. CDR3 length: 13 residues. Germline values: CDR1 SGHRS, CDR2 YFSETQ. Here the CDR3 reads CASGKPDSYEQYF. CDR3 coding DNA: TGCGCCAGCGGCAAACCAGATTCCTACGAGCAGTACTTC. The whole variable domain, filled in from reference TRBV5-1 and TRBJ2-7, reads KAGVTQTPRYLIKTRGQQVTLSCSPISGHRSVSWYQQTPGQGLQFLFEYFSETQRNKGNFPGRFSGRQFSNSRSEMNVSTLELGDSALYLCASGKPDSYEQYFGPGTRLTVT.

This chain links TRBV6-5 with TRBJ2-1, with D tentatively TRBD2 (6 bases). The V and J ends lost 0 bases and 6 bases respectively, with 15 bases between them. This CDR3 has 16 residues. Germline V gene lookup returns CDR1 MNHEY and CDR2 SVGAGI. DNA for the CDR3: TGTGCCAGCAGTTACTCTTTGGCACTAGCCCTCAATGAGCAGTTCTTC. Residues: CASSYSLALALNEQFF.

The V call is TRBV19, the J call TRBJ1-2; D is unclear. Looked up from germline, CDR1 is LNHDA and CDR2 is SQIVND (reference sequence). The CDR3 sequence is 16 residues long. Deletions cut 6 bases from V and 0 bases from J, with 17 bases between. The CDR3 DNA reads TGTGCCAGTAGACACGGCGGCGGGGTGGCTAACTATGGCTACACCTTC. It codes for CASRHGGGVANYGYTF. The full variable domain, with the rest looked up from reference TRBV19 and TRBJ1-2, is DGGITQSPKYLFRKEGQNVTLSCEQNLNHDAMYWYRQDPGQGLRLIYYSQIVNDFQKGDIAEGYSVSREKKESFPLTVTSAQKNPTAFYLCASRHGGGVANYGYTFGSGTRLTVV.

The chain combines TRBV30 with TRBJ1-2; D possibly corresponds to TRBD1 (5 bases). The CDR3 is made up of 12 amino acids. Germline V gives CDR1 GTSNPN, CDR2 SVGIG (reference sequence). V lost 1 base and J lost 6, with 9 bases in between. CDR3 bases: TGTGCCTGGAGTGAGGGACTGGATGGCTACACCTTC. Encoded protein: CAWSEGLDGYTF.

This chain joins TRBV28 and TRBJ2-7, with a weak D call TRBD1 (5 bases). The germline CDR1 and CDR2 sequences are MDHEN and SYDVKM. Trimming took off 5 bases at V and 5 bases at J, with 10 bases between the two ends. This CDR3 comprises 12 residues. CDR3 in DNA: TGTGCCAGCAGTGCAGGGTTTCACGAGCAGTACTTC. As protein: CASSAGFHEQYF.

The gene calls are TRBV2 and TRBJ2-5, with a weak D call TRBD2 (6 bases). The CDR3 has 14 amino acids. CDR1 and CDR2 from the germline V gene are SNHLY and FYNNEI. Trimming took off 7 bases at V and 4 bases at J, with 16 bases between the two ends. CDR3 loop: CASTGTPWVETQYF. DNA for the CDR3: TGTGCCAGCACCGGGACTCCCTGGGTAGAGACCCAGTACTTC.